In its sample, the clone carrying this T cell receptor beta chain was seen a few times. What it binds is unknown. TCRdb independently ran MiXCR on the 5' RACE reads; one entry per CDR3 protein. The sample lists approximately 550,000 distinct CDR3 sequences; more than 20% were seen once. These data originate in a study of identical twins. Study-wide findings and caveats: Excess low generation probability was seen in twin-shared out-of-frame alpha sequences.

From germline, CDR1 is MNHNS and CDR2 SASEGT. V dropped 6 bases and J dropped 3; count of bases not matched to a gene: 4. The CDR3 totals 14 residues. The same sample was also studied in work on yellow fever vaccine responses in identical twins.

Sequencing was done on a sample of CD4+ T cells sorted from blood. This receptor was taken from a woman younger than 35 in good health. The chain employs TRBV6-1 and TRBJ2-7; 11 nucleotides align to TRBD1. CDR3 sequence reads: CASSRDRGNYEQYF. CDR3 nucleotides: TGTGCCAGCAGCCGGGACAGGGGGAACTACGAGCAGTACTTC.